The rows below give T cell receptor beta chains drawn from one sample of a study of T cell responses to AZD1222 COVID-19 vaccine. Profiled with immunoSEQ multiplex PCR; TCRdb holds only in-frame clones, not every one. The data hold about 140,000 clones, with more than 85% observed a single time. The sample here was peripheral blood, taken 28 days after the second AZD1222 dose. The receptors come from an adult who received the AZD1222 COVID-19 vaccine. The CDR3 runs from the conserved cysteine through the conserved F or W. D genes are given only for firm matches. Not every row has a clone size; where given, it reads once, few, many or a size class.

V gene: TRBV28
D gene: NA
clone size: NA
J gene: TRBJ2-1
CDR3 protein: CASRLGLLSTYEQFF
CDR3 DNA: TGTGCCAGCAGACTCGGACTCCTTAGTACCTATGAGCAGTTCTTC

V gene: TRBV7-7
D gene: TRBD2
clone size: NA
J gene: TRBJ2-1
CDR3 protein: CASSPKAGGPSHEQFF
CDR3 DNA: TGTGCTAGCAGTCCTAAGGCGGGAGGGCCCTCACATGAGCAGTTCTTC

V gene: TRBV7-2
D gene: NA
clone size: NA
J gene: TRBJ1-5
CDR3 protein: CASSRNGGQHHQPQHF
CDR3 DNA: TGTGCCAGCAGCCGCAACGGAGGGCAGCACCATCAGCCCCAGCATTTT

V gene: TRBV30
D gene: NA
clone size: NA
J gene: TRBJ1-1
CDR3 protein: CAWTRSGRTEAFF
CDR3 DNA: TGTGCCTGGACACGGTCGGGACGCACTGAAGCTTTCTTT

V gene: TRBV28
D gene: TRBD1
clone size: NA
J gene: TRBJ1-1
CDR3 protein: CASRLPTGVGTEAFF
CDR3 DNA: TGTGCCAGCAGGCTTCCGACAGGGGTGGGAACTGAAGCTTTCTTT

V gene: TRBV3-1/TRBV3-2
D gene: NA
clone size: once
J gene: TRBJ2-7
CDR3 protein: CASSQVVGYEQYF
CDR3 DNA: TGTGCCAGCAGCCAAGTGGTGGGCTACGAGCAGTACTTC

V gene: TRBV6-2/TRBV6-3
D gene: NA
clone size: NA
J gene: TRBJ2-5
CDR3 protein: CASSYGPLETQYF
CDR3 DNA: TGTGCCAGCAGTTACGGTCCACTGGAGACCCAGTACTTC

V gene: TRBV21-1
D gene: NA
clone size: NA
J gene: TRBJ2-7
CDR3 protein: CASSSIQVNRLDEQYF
CDR3 DNA: TGTGCCAGCAGCTCCATACAGGTGAACCGCCTAGACGAGCAGTACTTC

V gene: TRBV6-5
D gene: NA
clone size: NA
J gene: TRBJ1-5
CDR3 protein: CASRIRDNQPQHF
CDR3 DNA: TGTGCCAGCAGGATCCGGGACAATCAGCCCCAGCATTTT

V gene: TRBV28
D gene: TRBD1
clone size: NA
J gene: TRBJ1-5
CDR3 protein: CASSTDRGYNQPQHF
CDR3 DNA: TGTGCCAGCAGCACGGACAGGGGATACAATCAGCCCCAGCATTTT

V gene: TRBV20-1
D gene: NA
clone size: NA
J gene: TRBJ1-1
CDR3 protein: CSVRGVTEAFF
CDR3 DNA: TGCAGTGTGCGTGGGGTTACTGAAGCTTTCTTT

V gene: TRBV11-1
D gene: NA
clone size: NA
J gene: TRBJ2-3
CDR3 protein: CASSSPTRKWPDTQYF
CDR3 DNA: TGTGCCAGCAGCTCCCCGACTAGGAAGTGGCCAGATACGCAGTATTTT

V gene: TRBV28
D gene: NA
clone size: few
J gene: TRBJ2-3
CDR3 protein: CASSLLGGAIADTQYF
CDR3 DNA: TGTGCCAGCAGTTTATTGGGGGGCGCGATTGCAGATACGCAGTATTTT

V gene: TRBV2
D gene: TRBD1
clone size: NA
J gene: TRBJ1-1
CDR3 protein: CASRDRGRGKAFF
CDR3 DNA: TGTGCCAGCAGAGACAGGGGGCGAGGAAAAGCTTTCTTT

V gene: TRBV3-1/TRBV3-2
D gene: NA
clone size: NA
J gene: TRBJ2-2
CDR3 protein: CASSYWNGGGRRNTGELFF
CDR3 DNA: TGTGCCAGCAGCTATTGGAACGGAGGGGGAAGGAGGAACACCGGGGAGCTGTTTTTT

V gene: TRBV29-1
D gene: NA
clone size: NA
J gene: TRBJ1-1
CDR3 protein: CSGASGGNTEAFF
CDR3 DNA: TGCAGCGGGGCCTCCGGGGGGAACACTGAAGCTTTCTTT

V gene: TRBV6-6
D gene: NA
clone size: NA
J gene: TRBJ1-1
CDR3 protein: CASSYSGGATPEAFF
CDR3 DNA: TGTGCCAGCAGTTACTCTGGGGGAGCAACACCTGAAGCTTTCTTT

V gene: TRBV10-3
D gene: NA
clone size: NA
J gene: TRBJ1-2
CDR3 protein: CAISESSGPDYGYTF
CDR3 DNA: TGTGCCATCAGTGAGTCTTCGGGGCCGGACTATGGCTACACCTTC

V gene: TRBV7-9
D gene: TRBD2
clone size: NA
J gene: TRBJ2-3
CDR3 protein: CASSLGLAGVGTDTQYF
CDR3 DNA: TGTGCCAGCAGCTTGGGACTAGCGGGAGTCGGCACAGATACGCAGTATTTT

V gene: TRBV14
D gene: TRBD1
clone size: NA
J gene: TRBJ1-2
CDR3 protein: CASSQATGGEGYTF
CDR3 DNA: TGTGCCAGCAGCCAAGCGACAGGGGGTGAAGGCTACACCTTC

V gene: TRBV6-5
D gene: TRBD2
clone size: NA
J gene: TRBJ2-1
CDR3 protein: CASTPAGGRGNEQFF
CDR3 DNA: TGTGCCAGCACCCCAGCGGGAGGCCGGGGGAATGAGCAGTTCTTC

V gene: TRBV6-2/TRBV6-3
D gene: NA
clone size: NA
J gene: TRBJ1-5
CDR3 protein: CASSDMDGYSNQPQHF
CDR3 DNA: TGTGCCAGCAGCGACATGGACGGCTATAGCAATCAGCCCCAGCATTTT

V gene: TRBV5-1
D gene: NA
clone size: few
J gene: TRBJ2-1
CDR3 protein: CASSPTGLHEQFF
CDR3 DNA: TGCGCCAGCAGCCCTACAGGGCTGCATGAGCAGTTCTTC

V gene: TRBV4-1
D gene: NA
clone size: NA
J gene: TRBJ1-2
CDR3 protein: CASSQDSVANYGYTF
CDR3 DNA: TGCGCCAGCAGCCAAGATTCAGTTGCTAACTATGGCTACACCTTC

V gene: TRBV7-8
D gene: NA
clone size: NA
J gene: TRBJ1-5
CDR3 protein: CASSFGIAQPQHF
CDR3 DNA: TGTGCCAGCAGCTTCGGGATCGCTCAGCCCCAGCATTTT

V gene: TRBV15
D gene: TRBD2
clone size: NA
J gene: TRBJ2-1
CDR3 protein: CATSRGSTSGSDNEQFF
CDR3 DNA: TGTGCCACCAGCAGGGGATCGACTAGCGGGAGTGACAATGAGCAGTTCTTC

V gene: TRBV21-1
D gene: NA
clone size: NA
J gene: TRBJ1-1
CDR3 protein: CARDYTGEREAFF
CDR3 DNA: TGTGCCAGAGATTACACAGGGGAAAGAGAAGCTTTCTTT

V gene: TRBV7-3
D gene: NA
clone size: few
J gene: TRBJ2-2
CDR3 protein: CASSSIHNTGELFF
CDR3 DNA: TGTGCCAGCAGCTCCATACACAACACCGGGGAGCTGTTTTTT

V gene: TRBV9
D gene: NA
clone size: once
J gene: TRBJ1-1
CDR3 protein: CASSGGAPLNTEAFF
CDR3 DNA: TGTGCCAGCAGCGGAGGGGCGCCCTTGAACACTGAAGCTTTCTTT

V gene: TRBV27
D gene: TRBD1
clone size: NA
J gene: TRBJ1-2
CDR3 protein: CASRTGVSAGYTF
CDR3 DNA: TGTGCCAGCCGGACAGGGGTTAGTGCTGGCTACACCTTC

V gene: TRBV19
D gene: TRBD1
clone size: once
J gene: TRBJ2-1
CDR3 protein: CASSDLPGQGDNEQFF
CDR3 DNA: TGTGCCAGTAGTGACCTTCCGGGACAGGGGGACAATGAGCAGTTCTTC

V gene: TRBV7-2
D gene: NA
clone size: NA
J gene: TRBJ2-5
CDR3 protein: CASSLTLLVQTQYF
CDR3 DNA: TGTGCCAGCAGCCTGACACTGCTGGTCCAGACCCAGTACTTC

V gene: TRBV2
D gene: NA
clone size: NA
J gene: TRBJ1-2
CDR3 protein: CASSPGIGYGYTF
CDR3 DNA: TGTGCCAGCAGCCCAGGGATCGGCTATGGCTACACCTTC

V gene: TRBV2
D gene: NA
clone size: NA
J gene: TRBJ1-4
CDR3 protein: CASRIDNNEKLFF
CDR3 DNA: TGTGCCAGCAGGATAGACAATAATGAAAAACTGTTTTTT

V gene: TRBV7-2
D gene: NA
clone size: NA
J gene: TRBJ1-1
CDR3 protein: CASSLIGTTRGTEAFF
CDR3 DNA: TGTGCCAGCAGCTTAATAGGGACAACGAGGGGCACTGAAGCTTTCTTT

V gene: TRBV19
D gene: NA
clone size: NA
J gene: TRBJ1-2
CDR3 protein: CASSMGDYGYTF
CDR3 DNA: TGTGCCAGTAGTATGGGCGACTATGGCTACACCTTC

V gene: TRBV2
D gene: NA
clone size: NA
J gene: TRBJ1-2
CDR3 protein: CASSNTGGYGYTF
CDR3 DNA: TGTGCCAGCAGTAATACAGGTGGCTATGGCTACACCTTC